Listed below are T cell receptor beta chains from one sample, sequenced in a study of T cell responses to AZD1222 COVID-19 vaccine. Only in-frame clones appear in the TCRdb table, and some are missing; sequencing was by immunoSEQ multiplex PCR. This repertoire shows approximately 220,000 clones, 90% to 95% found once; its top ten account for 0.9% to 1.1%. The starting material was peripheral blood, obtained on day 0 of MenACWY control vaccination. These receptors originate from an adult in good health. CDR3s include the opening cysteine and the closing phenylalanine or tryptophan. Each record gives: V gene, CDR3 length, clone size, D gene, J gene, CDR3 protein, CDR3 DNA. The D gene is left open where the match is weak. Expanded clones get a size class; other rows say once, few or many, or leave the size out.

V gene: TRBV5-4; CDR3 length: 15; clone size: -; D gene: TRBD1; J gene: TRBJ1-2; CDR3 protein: CASSLDRGQNYGYTF; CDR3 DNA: TGTGCCAGCAGCTTGGACAGGGGGCAGAACTATGGCTACACCTTC
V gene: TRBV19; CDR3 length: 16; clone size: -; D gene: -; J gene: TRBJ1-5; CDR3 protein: CASSILGGVGNQPQHF; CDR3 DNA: TGTGCCAGTAGTATCCTTGGAGGGGTAGGCAATCAGCCCCAGCATTTT
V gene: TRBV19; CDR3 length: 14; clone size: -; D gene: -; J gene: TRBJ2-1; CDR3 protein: CASSMRLPPDEQFF; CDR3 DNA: TGTGCCAGTAGTATGAGGCTACCCCCCGATGAGCAGTTCTTC
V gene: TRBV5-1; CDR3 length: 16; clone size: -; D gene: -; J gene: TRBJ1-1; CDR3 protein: CASSLGRPGRVTEAFF; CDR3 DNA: TGCGCCAGCAGCTTGGGGCGACCCGGGCGTGTCACTGAAGCTTTCTTT
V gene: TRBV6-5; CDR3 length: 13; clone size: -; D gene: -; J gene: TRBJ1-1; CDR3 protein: CASRDRTNSEAFF; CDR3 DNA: TGTGCCAGCAGGGACCGCACCAACTCTGAAGCTTTCTTT
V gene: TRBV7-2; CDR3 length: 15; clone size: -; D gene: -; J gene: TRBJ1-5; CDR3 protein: CASSLDRESNQPQHF; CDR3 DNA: TGTGCCAGCAGCTTAGACAGGGAAAGCAATCAGCCCCAGCATTTT
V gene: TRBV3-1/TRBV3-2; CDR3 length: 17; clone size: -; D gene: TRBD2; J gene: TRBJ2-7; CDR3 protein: CASSPRLAGAYTYEQYF; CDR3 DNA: TGTGCCAGCAGCCCAAGACTAGCGGGGGCCTATACCTACGAGCAGTACTTC
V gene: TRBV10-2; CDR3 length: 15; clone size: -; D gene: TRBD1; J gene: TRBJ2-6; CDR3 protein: CASSATGTGANVLTF; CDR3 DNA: TGCGCCAGCAGCGCGACAGGGACCGGGGCCAACGTCCTGACTTTC
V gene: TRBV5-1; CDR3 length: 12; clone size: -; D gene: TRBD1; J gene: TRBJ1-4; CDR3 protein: CASSQTGEKLFF; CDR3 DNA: TGCGCCAGCAGCCAGACAGGGGAAAAACTGTTTTTT
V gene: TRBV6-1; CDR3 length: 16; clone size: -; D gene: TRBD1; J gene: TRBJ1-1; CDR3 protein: CASSGENRGGWTEAFF; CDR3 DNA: TGTGCCAGCAGTGGTGAGAACAGGGGGGGTTGGACTGAAGCTTTCTTT
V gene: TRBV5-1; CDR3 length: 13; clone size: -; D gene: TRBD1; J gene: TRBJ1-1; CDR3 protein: CASSPATGGEAFF; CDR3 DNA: TGCGCCAGCAGCCCAGCCACAGGGGGCGAAGCTTTCTTT
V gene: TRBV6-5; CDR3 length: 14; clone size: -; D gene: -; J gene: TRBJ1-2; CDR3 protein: CASSLTAIGYGYTF; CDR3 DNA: TGTGCCAGCAGTTTGACAGCGATCGGCTATGGCTACACCTTC
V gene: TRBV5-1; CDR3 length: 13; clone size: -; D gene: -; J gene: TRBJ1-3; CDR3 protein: CASGVNSGNTIYF; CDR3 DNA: TGCGCCAGCGGAGTGAACTCTGGAAACACCATATATTTT
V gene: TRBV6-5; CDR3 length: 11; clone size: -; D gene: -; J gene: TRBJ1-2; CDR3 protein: CASGQSYGYTF; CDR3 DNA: TGTGCCAGCGGACAGTCCTATGGCTACACCTTC
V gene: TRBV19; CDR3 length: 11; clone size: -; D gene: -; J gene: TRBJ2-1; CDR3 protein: CASSGWNEQFF; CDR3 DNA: TGTGCCAGTAGCGGTTGGAATGAGCAGTTCTTC
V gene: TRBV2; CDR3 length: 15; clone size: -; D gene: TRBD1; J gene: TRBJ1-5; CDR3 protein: CASSVDRGQGQPQHF; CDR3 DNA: TGTGCCAGCAGTGTTGACAGGGGGCAGGGGCAGCCCCAGCATTTT
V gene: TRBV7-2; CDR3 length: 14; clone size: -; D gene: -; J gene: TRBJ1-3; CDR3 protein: CASSLEVAGNTIYF; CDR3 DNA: TGTGCCAGCAGCTTAGAGGTCGCCGGAAACACCATATATTTT
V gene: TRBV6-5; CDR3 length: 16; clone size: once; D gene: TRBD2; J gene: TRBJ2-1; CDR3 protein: CASSWGLAGARVEQFF; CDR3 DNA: TGTGCCAGCAGTTGGGGACTAGCGGGGGCCCGTGTTGAGCAGTTCTTC
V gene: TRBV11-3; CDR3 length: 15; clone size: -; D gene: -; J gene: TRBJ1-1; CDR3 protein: CASSPGGAENTEAFF; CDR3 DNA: TGTGCCAGCAGCCCCGGAGGGGCAGAGAACACTGAAGCTTTCTTT
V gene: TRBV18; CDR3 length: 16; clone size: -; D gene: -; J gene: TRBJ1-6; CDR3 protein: CASSPAFGEINSPLHF; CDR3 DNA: TGTGCCAGCTCACCCGCGTTTGGGGAAATTAATTCACCCCTCCACTTT
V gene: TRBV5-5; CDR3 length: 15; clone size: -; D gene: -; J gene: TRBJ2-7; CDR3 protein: CASSLGQGPSYEQYF; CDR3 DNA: TGTGCCAGCAGCTTGGGTCAGGGGCCATCCTACGAGCAGTACTTC
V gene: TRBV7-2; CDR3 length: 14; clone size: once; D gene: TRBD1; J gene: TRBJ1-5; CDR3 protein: CASSFLDRAQPQHF; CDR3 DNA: TGTGCCAGCAGCTTCCTCGACAGGGCTCAGCCCCAGCATTTT
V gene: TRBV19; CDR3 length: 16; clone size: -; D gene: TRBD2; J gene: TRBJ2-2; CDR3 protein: CATSDLAGGLTGELFF; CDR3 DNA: TGTGCCACCTCCGACTTAGCGGGGGGGCTCACCGGGGAGCTGTTTTTT
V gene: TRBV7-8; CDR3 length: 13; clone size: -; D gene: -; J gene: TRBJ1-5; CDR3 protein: CASSHDRGQPQHF; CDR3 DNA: TGTGCCAGCAGCCACGATCGGGGGCAGCCCCAGCATTTT
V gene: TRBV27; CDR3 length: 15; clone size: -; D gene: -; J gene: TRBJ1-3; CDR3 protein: CASSATGRSGNTIYF; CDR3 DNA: TGTGCCAGCAGTGCCACAGGTCGCTCTGGAAACACCATATATTTT
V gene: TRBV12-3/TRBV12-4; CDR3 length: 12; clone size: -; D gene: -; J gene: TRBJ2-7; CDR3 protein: CASSREIYEQYF; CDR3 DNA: TGTGCCAGCAGCAGGGAGATCTACGAGCAGTACTTC
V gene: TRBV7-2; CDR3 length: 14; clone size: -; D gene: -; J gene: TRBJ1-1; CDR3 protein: CASSLGGFGTEAFF; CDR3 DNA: TGTGCCAGCAGCTTAGGTGGTTTTGGGACTGAAGCTTTCTTT
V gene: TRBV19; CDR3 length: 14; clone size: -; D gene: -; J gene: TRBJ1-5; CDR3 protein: CATGKDGSNQPQHF; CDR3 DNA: TGTGCCACAGGAAAGGACGGAAGCAATCAGCCCCAGCATTTT
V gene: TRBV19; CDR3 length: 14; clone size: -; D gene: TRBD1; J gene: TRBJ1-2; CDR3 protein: CASSAGQAAYGYTF; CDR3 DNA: TGTGCCAGTAGTGCAGGACAGGCGGCCTATGGCTACACCTTC
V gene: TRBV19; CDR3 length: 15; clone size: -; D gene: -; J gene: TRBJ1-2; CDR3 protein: CASTTRDSRAYGYTF; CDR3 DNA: TGTGCCAGTACTACTCGGGACTCCAGGGCCTATGGCTACACCTTC
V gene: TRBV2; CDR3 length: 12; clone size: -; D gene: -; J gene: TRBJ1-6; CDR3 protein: CASSPNNSPLHF; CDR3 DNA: TGTGCCAGCAGTCCCAATAATTCACCCCTCCACTTT
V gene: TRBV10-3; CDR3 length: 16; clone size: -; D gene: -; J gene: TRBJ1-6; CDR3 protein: CAISESASLYNSPLHF; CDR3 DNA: TGTGCCATCAGTGAGTCGGCCAGCCTCTATAATTCACCCCTCCACTTT
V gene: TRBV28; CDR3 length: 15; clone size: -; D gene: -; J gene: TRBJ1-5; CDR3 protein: CASSLISSHNQPQHF; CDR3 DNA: TGTGCCAGCAGTTTAATAAGCAGCCACAATCAGCCCCAGCATTTT
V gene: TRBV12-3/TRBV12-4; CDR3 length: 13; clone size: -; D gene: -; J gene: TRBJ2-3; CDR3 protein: CASGDGNTDTQYF; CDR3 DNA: TGTGCCAGCGGGGACGGAAACACAGATACGCAGTATTTT
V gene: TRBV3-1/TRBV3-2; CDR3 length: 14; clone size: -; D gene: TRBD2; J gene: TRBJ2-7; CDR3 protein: CASSLGTSVGEQYF; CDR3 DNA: TGTGCCAGCAGCCTCGGGACTAGCGTAGGCGAGCAGTACTTC
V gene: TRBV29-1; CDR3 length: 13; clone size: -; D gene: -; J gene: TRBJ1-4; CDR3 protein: CSVVDRLNEKLFF; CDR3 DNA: TGCAGCGTCGTGGACAGACTTAATGAAAAACTGTTTTTT
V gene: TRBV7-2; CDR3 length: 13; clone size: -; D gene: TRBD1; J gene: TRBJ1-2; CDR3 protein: CASSSGQGYGYTF; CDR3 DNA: TGTGCCAGCAGCTCTGGACAGGGTTATGGCTACACCTTC
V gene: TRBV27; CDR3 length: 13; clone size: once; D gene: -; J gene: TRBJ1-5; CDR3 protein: CASSLSGGQPQHF; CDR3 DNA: TGTGCCAGCAGTTTATCAGGGGGTCAGCCCCAGCATTTT
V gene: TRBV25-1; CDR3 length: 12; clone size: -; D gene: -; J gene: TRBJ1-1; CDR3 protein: CASSENSREAFF; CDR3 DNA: TGTGCCAGCAGTGAAAACAGTCGTGAAGCTTTCTTT
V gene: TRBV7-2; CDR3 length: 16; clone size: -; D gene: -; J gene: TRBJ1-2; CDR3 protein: CASSPTPGHSTYGYTF; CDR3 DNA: TGTGCCAGCAGCCCTACCCCCGGACATTCGACCTATGGCTACACCTTC
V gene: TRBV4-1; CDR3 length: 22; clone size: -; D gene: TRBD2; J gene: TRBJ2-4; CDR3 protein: CASSQDHPLGTSGTLAKNIQYF; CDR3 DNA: TGCGCCAGCAGCCAAGATCACCCTTTGGGGACTAGCGGGACCTTAGCCAAAAACATTCAGTACTTC
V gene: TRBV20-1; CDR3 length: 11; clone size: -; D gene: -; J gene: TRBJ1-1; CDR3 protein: CSARGASQAFF; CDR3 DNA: TGCAGTGCTAGGGGGGCTTCCCAAGCTTTCTTT